This is a list of T cell receptor beta chains from one sample in a study of Ad26.COV2.S vaccination and SARS-CoV-2 variants. TCRdb keeps only in-frame clones here, not all; method: immunoSEQ multiplex PCR. The table includes 200,000 to 250,000 clones, over 75% detected once. Specimen: peripheral blood, collected in a trial of Ad26.COV2.S vaccine versus placebo. These receptors all stem from a person aged 18 to 65 who received the Ad26.COV2.S COVID-19 vaccine or a placebo. Each CDR3 is given with its conserved first and last residue. Each record gives: clone size, D gene, J gene, V gene, CDR3 DNA, CDR3 protein. A D gene is named only where the DNA matches it firmly. A clone size is listed for some rows: how often the clone was seen (once, few, many), or a class if it is expanded.

NA	NA	TRBJ1-2	TRBV3-1/TRBV3-2	TGTGCCAGCAGCTACGGTTCAACGGGGAACTATGGCTACACCTTC	CASSYGSTGNYGYTF
NA	NA	TRBJ1-1	TRBV7-9	TGTGCCAGCAGCCTAACCCAAGGGGCTAAGGGAGCTTTCTTT	CASSLTQGAKGAFF
few	TRBD1	TRBJ2-7	TRBV27	TGTGCCAGCAGCCTAAGGGGGCCCTACGAGCAGTACTTC	CASSLRGPYEQYF
NA	NA	TRBJ1-5	TRBV15	TGTGCCACCAGCAGAGCTGGGGCCCAGAATCAGCCCCAGCATTTT	CATSRAGAQNQPQHF
NA	NA	TRBJ2-3	TRBV5-1	TGCGCCAGCAGCTTGAATGGTTATACGCAGTATTTT	CASSLNGYTQYF
NA	NA	TRBJ2-3	TRBV14	TGTGCCAGCAGCCATGGGGTCCCCGGCTGGCCCGGCACAGATACGCAGTATTTT	CASSHGVPGWPGTDTQYF
NA	TRBD1	TRBJ2-7	TRBV5-3	TGTGCCAGAAGCCACGGGACAGGGGATTCCTACGAGCAGTACTTC	CARSHGTGDSYEQYF
NA	NA	TRBJ2-7	TRBV28	TGTGCCAGTCAGGGTCTAGCCGGGTACGAGCAGTACTTC	CASQGLAGYEQYF
NA	TRBD2	TRBJ2-5	TRBV7-6	TGTGCCAGCAGCGCCCGACTAGCGGGAGGGCCGGAGACCCAGTACTTC	CASSARLAGGPETQYF
NA	NA	TRBJ2-1	TRBV28	TGTGCCAGCAGGGAAACAGGGACCCTAATTGACAATGAGCAGTTCTTC	CASRETGTLIDNEQFF
NA	NA	TRBJ1-6	TRBV3-1/TRBV3-2	TGTGCCAGCAGCCAGACCACTACACTAGGGGGACAAACAAATTCACCCCTCCACTTT	CASSQTTTLGGQTNSPLHF
NA	NA	TRBJ1-1	TRBV19	TGTGCCAGTAGTCCGGGGTTCACTGAAGCTTTCTTT	CASSPGFTEAFF
NA	NA	TRBJ1-1	TRBV15	TGTGCCACCAGCAGAGGACGGGGGAGTTTCACTGAAGCTTTCTTT	CATSRGRGSFTEAFF
NA	TRBD1	TRBJ2-5	TRBV11-1	TGTGCCAGCAGCCGAGGGACAGTCGGGGAGACCCAGTACTTC	CASSRGTVGETQYF
NA	NA	TRBJ2-1	TRBV6-4	TGTGCCAGCAGTGACGAAAGAGGGTCCTACAATGAGCAGTTCTTC	CASSDERGSYNEQFF
NA	NA	TRBJ2-7	TRBV11-2	TGTGCCAGCAGCTTAGTGGATTTAGGCTACGAGCAGTACTTC	CASSLVDLGYEQYF
NA	TRBD1	TRBJ2-1	TRBV5-1	TGCGCCAGCAGCTTGGCGGACAGGGGTAAAGGGGGCTCCTACAATGAGCAGTTCTTC	CASSLADRGKGGSYNEQFF
NA	NA	TRBJ1-2	TRBV2	TGTGCCAGCAGGGGACACGACTATGGCTACACCTTC	CASRGHDYGYTF
NA	TRBD1	TRBJ1-1	TRBV29-1	TGCAGCGCAAGGACAGGGGGCACTGAAGCTTTCTTT	CSARTGGTEAFF
NA	NA	TRBJ1-3	TRBV9	TGTGCCAGCAGCGTAAGCGTCATCTCTGGAAACACCATATATTTT	CASSVSVISGNTIYF
NA	NA	TRBJ1-1	TRBV5-1	TGCGCCAGCAGCTTGGCCCGACAGGACATGAACACTGAAGCTTTCTTT	CASSLARQDMNTEAFF
NA	NA	TRBJ2-2	TRBV27	TGTGCCAGCAGTTTAATAGGCGGTACCGGGGAGCTGTTTTTT	CASSLIGGTGELFF
NA	NA	TRBJ2-1	TRBV7-9	TGTGCCAGCAGCTTACCAGGGATTAATGAGCAGTTCTTC	CASSLPGINEQFF
few	NA	TRBJ2-7	TRBV20-1	TGCAGTGCCGACAGGCCGGGCGAGCAGTACTTC	CSADRPGEQYF
NA	TRBD2	TRBJ2-3	TRBV6-1	TGTGCCAGCAGTGAAACTAGCGGGAGGGCCACAGATACGCAGTATTTT	CASSETSGRATDTQYF
NA	TRBD1	TRBJ1-1	TRBV19	TGTGCCAGTAGTCGTAATACCGGGACAGTGAACACTGAAGCTTTCTTT	CASSRNTGTVNTEAFF
NA	TRBD1	TRBJ2-7	TRBV18	TGTGCCAGCTCACCACCGGGGACAGCAAACTCCTACGAGCAGTACTTC	CASSPPGTANSYEQYF
NA	TRBD2	TRBJ2-5	TRBV11-3	TGTGCCAGTGCCCGGGGGGGCGGAGAGACCCAGTACTTC	CASARGGGETQYF